This TCR beta chain was identified during a study of blood T cells in healthy people across ages. Overall study findings and caveats: Relative to aged donors, long-lived donors carried more naive CD4+ cells and displayed higher diversity. Older age coincided with a roughly linear decline in TCR beta diversity per million T cells. Expanded clonotype shifts may have been confounded, as the donors had an unknown CMV status.

Alongside a J-beta primer mix, a sample-barcoded 5' primer served in a second PCR lasting 7 to 11 cycles. No fewer than 3 million CDR3-containing paired-end reads came from each sample. In TCRdb, the 5' RACE reads were re-called with MiXCR into one record per CDR3 protein. The data hold 650,000 to 1,000,000 distinct CDR3 sequences, with about 34% observed a single time. A word on this clonotype: Antigen unknown.

Trimming cost V 7 bases and J 2 bases, with 11 bases left between them. The CDR3 spans 13 residues. Per the germline V gene, CDR1 is SGHTA and CDR2 is FQGNSA. V is TRBV7-2 and J is TRBJ2-5; tentative D call: TRBD1 (5 bases). The sequenced sample consisted of blood. This sequence originates from a man younger than 30 in good health. CDR3 nucleotide sequence: TGTGCCAGCACCATTGACAGACAAGAGACCCAGTACTTC. Protein sequence: CASTIDRQETQYF.